The rows below give T cell receptor beta chains drawn from one sample of a study of T-cell reconstitution after alpha-beta-depleted transplantation in children. TCRdb re-called the PCR reads with MiXCR, one entry per CDR3 protein. This sample yields fewer than 700,000 distinct CDR3 sequences, of which 10% to 15% are seen a single time; around 2.2% belongs to the top ten. Sequences were derived from PBMCs, mostly from graft donor cells, sampled 360 days after TCRalphabeta/CD19-depleted stem cell transplant. The source of these receptors is a male patient younger than 18 who had a stem cell transplant for acute myeloid leukemia, so the T cells may come from the graft donor. Both conserved end residues are part of each CDR3. A D gene is named only where the DNA matches it firmly. Clone sizes are given selectively: once, few, many, or a class where the clone is expanded.

clone_size	v_call	d_call	j_call	cdr3_aa	cdr3_nt
many	TRBV28	TRBD2	TRBJ2-3	CASSYPGLGPGADTQYF	TGTGCCAGCAGCTACCCGGGACTAGGTCCCGGGGCAGATACGCAGTATTTT
few	TRBV25-1	NA	TRBJ2-7	CARPIQGLTSYEQYF	TGTGCCAGGCCGATTCAAGGTTTGACCTCCTACGAGCAGTACTTC
NA	TRBV18	TRBD2	TRBJ2-7	CASSLLGLAGDDEQYF	TGTGCCAGCTCACTCCTCGGACTAGCGGGAGACGACGAGCAGTACTTC
many	TRBV20-1	TRBD1	TRBJ1-5	CSTWTGEGQPQHF	TGCAGTACATGGACAGGGGAAGGTCAGCCCCAGCATTTT
many	TRBV29-1	NA	TRBJ2-1	CSVDPVGSQFF	TGCAGCGTTGACCCAGTGGGATCGCAGTTCTTC
few	TRBV7-3	NA	TRBJ2-3	CASSLYGSDSTDTQYF	TGTGCCAGCAGCTTATATGGGAGCGATAGCACAGATACGCAGTATTTT
NA	TRBV20-1	NA	TRBJ2-2	CSARRLPSGELFF	TGCAGTGCTAGACGGCTTCCGAGCGGGGAGCTGTTTTTT
NA	TRBV20-1	TRBD2	TRBJ2-5	CSAFPSGTTLTQETQYF	TGCAGTGCTTTCCCTTCCGGGACTACATTAACTCAAGAGACCCAGTACTTC
many	TRBV7-2	NA	TRBJ1-1	CLVLLRTEAFF	TGTCTTGTCCTCTTGAGGACTGAAGCTTTCTTT
few	TRBV9	NA	TRBJ2-7	CASSADGTSSTRQYF	TGTGCCAGCAGCGCAGACGGGACTTCCAGTACGAGGCAGTACTTC
few	TRBV7-3	NA	TRBJ2-1	CASSTVGGEGNEQFF	TGTGCCAGCAGCACAGTCGGGGGAGAGGGGAATGAGCAGTTCTTC
NA	TRBV6-1	TRBD2	TRBJ2-1	CASSGELAGIYNEQFF	TGTGCCAGCAGTGGGGAACTAGCGGGGATCTACAATGAGCAGTTCTTC
many	TRBV4-2	NA	TRBJ2-7	CASSQEGGQYF	TGTGCCAGCAGCCAAGAAGGTGGGCAGTACTTC
NA	TRBV12-3/TRBV12-4	TRBD2	TRBJ2-7	CASSPGGGWEISGSSYEQYF	TGTGCCAGCAGCCCCGGCGGGGGGTGGGAGATTAGCGGGAGCTCCTACGAGCAGTACTTC
NA	TRBV12-5	NA	TRBJ2-5	CASGRGSRWNETQYF	TGTGCTAGTGGTCGAGGGTCTAGATGGAATGAGACCCAGTACTTC
many	TRBV18	TRBD1	TRBJ2-7	CASSANQGARYEQYF	TGTGCCAGCTCGGCGAATCAGGGGGCCCGCTACGAGCAGTACTTC
NA	TRBV20-1	TRBD2	TRBJ2-1	CSARDRAGPYNEQFF	TGCAGTGCTAGAGATCGAGCGGGGCCCTACAATGAGCAGTTCTTC
many	TRBV4-2	NA	TRBJ2-2	CASSRENTGELFF	TGTGCCAGCAGCCGCGAGAACACCGGGGAGCTGTTTTTT
few	TRBV28	NA	TRBJ2-7	CASSSPPGSAYEQYF	TGTGCCAGCAGTTCCCCCCCCGGGTCGGCCTACGAGCAGTACTTC
few	TRBV29-1	NA	TRBJ2-6	CSVGRNRFSGANVLTF	TGCAGCGTTGGGAGGAACAGATTCTCTGGGGCCAACGTCCTGACTTTC
few	TRBV13	NA	TRBJ2-5	CASSLRGLPGETQYF	TGTGCCAGCAGCTTACGGGGACTTCCGGGAGAGACCCAGTACTTC
few	TRBV2	TRBD2	TRBJ2-3	CASRPTSGRRTDTQYF	TGTGCCAGCAGACCAACTAGCGGGAGGCGCACAGATACGCAGTATTTT
few	TRBV7-3	NA	TRBJ2-1	CASSNPRTGTSTHEQFF	TGTGCCAGCAGCAATCCAAGGACCGGGACCTCCACTCACGAGCAGTTCTTC
many	TRBV4-3	NA	TRBJ1-1	CASSQGTGTNTEAFF	TGCGCCAGCAGCCAGGGGACCGGGACGAACACTGAAGCTTTCTTT
few	TRBV5-1	NA	TRBJ2-7	CASSFQGSPSYEQYF	TGCGCCAGCAGCTTTCAGGGGTCCCCCTCCTACGAGCAGTACTTC
many	TRBV20-1	NA	TRBJ1-5	CSARVPGGSRAQPQHF	TGCAGTGCTAGAGTCCCGGGGGGGTCGAGGGCGCAGCCCCAGCATTTT
few	TRBV28	NA	TRBJ1-4	CASSFLQGVGHEKLFF	TGTGCCAGCAGTTTTCTCCAGGGCGTCGGGCATGAAAAACTGTTTTTT
few	TRBV7-9	TRBD2	TRBJ2-3	CASSSGLDITDTQYF	TGTGCCAGCAGCTCCGGACTAGATATCACAGATACGCAGTATTTT